The clone carrying this T cell receptor (beta chain) has just a few counts. The target antigen is unknown. These data come from a study of OX40 agonist ivuxolimab in advanced cancers. Assay: immunoSEQ multiplex PCR; the TCRdb copy retains only in-frame clones and omits some. This table has some 18,000 clones, approximately 83% appearing once. Germline-derived CDR1 and CDR2 are WNHNN and SYGVQD (reference sequence). The CDR3 has 16 residues. Trimming removed 4 bases at V and 2 bases at J, with 17 bases between. On cycle 4 day 1 and cycle 7 day 1, as well as at baseline, blood was sampled. General study points: Among the lowest peripheral clonal expansion occurred in 0.1-3.0 mg/kg partial responders.

The sequence came from an adult with an advanced solid tumor such as melanoma, head and neck, liver or kidney cancer. Source: CD4+ or CD8+ T cells sorted from blood, taken in a trial of the OX40 agonist ivuxolimab. V usage is TRBV10-1 and J usage is TRBJ1-2; D perhaps matches TRBD1 (6 bases). CDR3 DNA: TGCGCCAGCAGTGGTCCTACGGACAGCGGGAACTATGGCTACACCTTC. As protein: CASSGPTDSGNYGYTF.